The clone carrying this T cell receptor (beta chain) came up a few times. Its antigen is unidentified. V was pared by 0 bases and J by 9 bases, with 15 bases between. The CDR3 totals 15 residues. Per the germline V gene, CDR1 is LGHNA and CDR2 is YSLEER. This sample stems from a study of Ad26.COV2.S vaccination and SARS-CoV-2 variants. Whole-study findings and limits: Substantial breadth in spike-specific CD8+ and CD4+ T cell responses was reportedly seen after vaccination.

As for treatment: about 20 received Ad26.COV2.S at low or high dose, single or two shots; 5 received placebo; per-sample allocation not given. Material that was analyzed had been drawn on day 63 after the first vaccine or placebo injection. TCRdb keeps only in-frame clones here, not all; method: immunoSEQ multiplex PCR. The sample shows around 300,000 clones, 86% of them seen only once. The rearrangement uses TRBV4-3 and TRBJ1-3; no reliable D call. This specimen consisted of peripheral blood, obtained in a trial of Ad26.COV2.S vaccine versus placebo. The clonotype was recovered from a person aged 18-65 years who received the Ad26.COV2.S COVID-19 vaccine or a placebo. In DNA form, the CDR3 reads TGCGCCAGCAGCCAAGAGTCCTTAGGAGTAAGCACCATATATTTT. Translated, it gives CASSQESLGVSTIYF.